The sequence of this TCR beta chain was determined in a study of CD8 T cells in Susac syndrome. CDR1 and CDR2 from the germline V gene are DFQATT and SNEGSKA (reference sequence). The CDR3 is made up of 14 amino acids. J was trimmed by 0 bases and V by 3 bases; bases with no gene match: 3. When the RNA was reverse transcribed, random hexamers were used with an input of roughly 0.45 to 1 ug. Amplification of TCR beta CDR3 was carried out by immunoSEQ multiplex PCR, which covered 54 Vbeta and 13 Jbeta segments. TCRdb itself ran the immunoSEQ multiplex PCR reads through MiXCR, one entry per CDR3 protein. The sample lists 150,000 or so distinct CDR3 sequences; roughly 94% were seen once.

The clonotype comes from a human donor with multiple sclerosis. Sequenced input: CD4+ T cells from PBMCs. The rearrangement joins TRBV20-1 to TRBJ2-7; 9 bases are shared with TRBD2. This chain's CDR3 is CSARKTSGSYEQYF. In DNA form, the CDR3 reads TGCAGTGCTAGGAAGACTAGCGGCTCCTACGAGCAGTACTTC.